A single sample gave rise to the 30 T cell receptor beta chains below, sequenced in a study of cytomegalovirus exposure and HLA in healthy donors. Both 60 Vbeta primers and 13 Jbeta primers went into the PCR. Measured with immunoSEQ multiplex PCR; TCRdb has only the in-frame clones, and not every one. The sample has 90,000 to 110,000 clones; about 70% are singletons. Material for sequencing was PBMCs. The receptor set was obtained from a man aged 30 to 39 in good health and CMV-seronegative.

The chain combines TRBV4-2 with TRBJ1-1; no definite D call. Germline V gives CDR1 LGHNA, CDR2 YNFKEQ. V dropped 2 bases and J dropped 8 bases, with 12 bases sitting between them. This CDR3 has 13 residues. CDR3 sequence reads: CASSQPGETEAFF. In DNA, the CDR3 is TGTGCCAGCAGCCAACCTGGGGAGACGGAAGCTTTCTTT.

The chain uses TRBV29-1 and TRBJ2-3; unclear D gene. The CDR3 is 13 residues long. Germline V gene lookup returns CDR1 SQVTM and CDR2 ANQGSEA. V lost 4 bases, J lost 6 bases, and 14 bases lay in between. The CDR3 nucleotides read TGCAGCGTTGGAAGAAACCCCCAGGATACGCAGTATTTT. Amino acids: CSVGRNPQDTQYF.

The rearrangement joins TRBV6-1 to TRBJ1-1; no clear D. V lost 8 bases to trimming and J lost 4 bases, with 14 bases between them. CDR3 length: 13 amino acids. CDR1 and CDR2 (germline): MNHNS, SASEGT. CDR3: CASLKRARTEAFF. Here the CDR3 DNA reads TGTGCCAGCTTAAAGAGGGCGCGCACTGAAGCTTTCTTT.

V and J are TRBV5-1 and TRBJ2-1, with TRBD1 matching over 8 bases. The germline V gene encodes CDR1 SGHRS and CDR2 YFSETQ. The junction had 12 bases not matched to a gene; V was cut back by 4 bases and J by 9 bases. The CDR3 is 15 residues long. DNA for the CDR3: TGCGCCAGCAGCAGCCCAATACAGGGGGAAGTTGAGCAGTTCTTC. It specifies CASSSPIQGEVEQFF.

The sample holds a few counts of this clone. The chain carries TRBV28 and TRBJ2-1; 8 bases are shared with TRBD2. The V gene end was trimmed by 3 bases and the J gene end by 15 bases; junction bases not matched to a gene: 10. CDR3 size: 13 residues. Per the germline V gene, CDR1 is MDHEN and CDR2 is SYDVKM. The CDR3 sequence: CASSFDRRGVLFF. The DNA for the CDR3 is TGTGCCAGCAGTTTTGATCGGCGGGGGGTTCTGTTCTTC.

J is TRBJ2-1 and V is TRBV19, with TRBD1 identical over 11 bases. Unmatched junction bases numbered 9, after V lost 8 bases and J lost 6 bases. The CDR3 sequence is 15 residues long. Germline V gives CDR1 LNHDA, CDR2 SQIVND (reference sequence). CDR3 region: CASERRTGGRNEQFF. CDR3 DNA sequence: TGTGCCAGTGAAAGACGGACAGGGGGCCGCAATGAGCAGTTCTTC.

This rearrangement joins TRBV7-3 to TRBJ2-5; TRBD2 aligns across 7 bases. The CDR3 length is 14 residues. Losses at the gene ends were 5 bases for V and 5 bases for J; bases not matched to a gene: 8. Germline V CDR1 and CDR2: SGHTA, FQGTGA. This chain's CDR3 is CASSPTGGGETQYF. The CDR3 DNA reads TGTGCCAGCAGCCCCACGGGGGGTGGGGAGACCCAGTACTTC. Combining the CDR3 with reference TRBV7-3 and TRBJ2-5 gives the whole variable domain GAGVSQTPSNKVTEKGKYVELRCDPISGHTALYWYRQSLGQGPEFLIYFQGTGAADDSGLPNDRFFAVRPEGSVSTLKIQRTERGDSAVYLCASSPTGGGETQYFGPGTRLLVL.

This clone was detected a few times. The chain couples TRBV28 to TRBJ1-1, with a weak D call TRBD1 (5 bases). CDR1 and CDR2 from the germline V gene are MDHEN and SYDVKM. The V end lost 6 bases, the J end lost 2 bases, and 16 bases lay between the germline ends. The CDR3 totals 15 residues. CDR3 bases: TGTGCCAGCAGCCCGGAGGGGCAGGGCAACACTGAAGCTTTCTTT. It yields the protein CASSPEGQGNTEAFF.

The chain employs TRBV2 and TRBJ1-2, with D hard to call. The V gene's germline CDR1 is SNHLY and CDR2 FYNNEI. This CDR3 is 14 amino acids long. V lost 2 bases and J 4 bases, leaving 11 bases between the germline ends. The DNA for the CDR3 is TGTGCCAGCAGTGAAACGGCGGTCGGCTATGGCTACACCTTC. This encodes CASSETAVGYGYTF.

CDR3 amino acids: CASSRDRNTEAFF. CDR3 sequence (DNA): TGTGCCAGTAGTCGGGACAGGAACACTGAAGCTTTCTTT. V gene TRBV19 combines with J gene TRBJ1-1; 7 nucleotides agree with TRBD1. Germline assignment: CDR1 LNHDA and CDR2 SQIVND (reference sequence). The V segment lost 5 bases and the J segment 1 base; nucleotides outside the gene matches: 1. This CDR3 has 13 amino acids.

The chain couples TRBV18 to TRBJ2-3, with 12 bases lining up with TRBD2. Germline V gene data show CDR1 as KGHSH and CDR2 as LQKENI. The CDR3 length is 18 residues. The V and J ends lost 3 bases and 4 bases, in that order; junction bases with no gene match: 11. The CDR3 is CASSPPTSGRPFPDTQYF. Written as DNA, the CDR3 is TGTGCCAGCTCACCCCCGACTAGCGGGAGACCGTTCCCAGATACGCAGTATTTT.

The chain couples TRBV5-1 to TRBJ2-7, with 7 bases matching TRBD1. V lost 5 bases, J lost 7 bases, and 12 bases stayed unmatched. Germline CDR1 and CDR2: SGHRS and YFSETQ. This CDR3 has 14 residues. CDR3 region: CASRSRQGTYEQYF. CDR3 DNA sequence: TGCGCCAGCAGGTCGAGACAGGGAACGTATGAGCAGTACTTC.

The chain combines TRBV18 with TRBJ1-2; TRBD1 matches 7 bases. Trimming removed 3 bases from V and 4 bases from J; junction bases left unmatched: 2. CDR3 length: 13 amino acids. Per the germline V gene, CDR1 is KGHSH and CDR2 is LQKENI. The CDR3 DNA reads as TGTGCCAGCTCACCGACAGGGTTCTATGGCTACACCTTC. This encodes CASSPTGFYGYTF.

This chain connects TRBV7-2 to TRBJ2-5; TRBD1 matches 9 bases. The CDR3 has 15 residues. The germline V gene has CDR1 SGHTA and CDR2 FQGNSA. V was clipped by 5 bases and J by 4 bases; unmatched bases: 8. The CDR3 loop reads CASSRRTGDGETQYF. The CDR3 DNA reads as TGTGCCAGCAGCCGTCGGACAGGGGATGGAGAGACCCAGTACTTC.

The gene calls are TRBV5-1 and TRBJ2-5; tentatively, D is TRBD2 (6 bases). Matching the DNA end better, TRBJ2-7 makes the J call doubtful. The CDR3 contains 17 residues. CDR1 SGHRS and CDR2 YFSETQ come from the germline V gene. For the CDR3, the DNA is TGCGCCAGCAGCCCGGGCCCACGGGGTGGGAGGAACTACGAGCAGTACTTC. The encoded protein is CASSPGPRGGRNYEQYF.

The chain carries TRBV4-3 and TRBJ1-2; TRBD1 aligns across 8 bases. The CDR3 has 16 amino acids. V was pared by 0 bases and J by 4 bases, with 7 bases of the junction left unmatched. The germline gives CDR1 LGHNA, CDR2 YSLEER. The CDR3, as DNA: TGCGCCAGCAGCCAAGAATGGCAGACAGGGGTCTATGGCTACACCTTC. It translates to CASSQEWQTGVYGYTF.

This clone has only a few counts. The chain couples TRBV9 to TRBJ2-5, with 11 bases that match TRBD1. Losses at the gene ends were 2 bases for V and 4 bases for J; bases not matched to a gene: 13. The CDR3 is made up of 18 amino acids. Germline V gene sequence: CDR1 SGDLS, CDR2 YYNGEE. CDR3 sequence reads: CASSVTGTGGPKGETQYF. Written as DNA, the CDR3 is TGTGCCAGCAGCGTTACCGGGACAGGGGGACCGAAGGGAGAGACCCAGTACTTC. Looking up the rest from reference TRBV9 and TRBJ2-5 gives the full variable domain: DSGVTQTPKHLITATGQRVTLRCSPRSGDLSVYWYQQSLDQGLQFLIQYYNGEERAKGNILERFSAQQFPDLHSELNLSSLELGDSALYFCASSVTGTGGPKGETQYFGPGTRLLVL.

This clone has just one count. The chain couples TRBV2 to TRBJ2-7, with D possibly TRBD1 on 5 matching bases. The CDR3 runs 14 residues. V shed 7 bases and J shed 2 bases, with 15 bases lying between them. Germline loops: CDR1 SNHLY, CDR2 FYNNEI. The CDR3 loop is CASTTQGPTYEQYF. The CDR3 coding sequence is TGTGCCAGCACCACCCAGGGCCCTACCTACGAGCAGTACTTC.

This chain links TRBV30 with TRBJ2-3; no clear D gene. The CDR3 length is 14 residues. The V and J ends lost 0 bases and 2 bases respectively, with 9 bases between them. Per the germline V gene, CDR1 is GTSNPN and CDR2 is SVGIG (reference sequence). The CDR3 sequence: CAWSVSQNTDTQYF. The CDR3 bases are TGTGCCTGGAGTGTAAGCCAAAACACAGATACGCAGTATTTT.

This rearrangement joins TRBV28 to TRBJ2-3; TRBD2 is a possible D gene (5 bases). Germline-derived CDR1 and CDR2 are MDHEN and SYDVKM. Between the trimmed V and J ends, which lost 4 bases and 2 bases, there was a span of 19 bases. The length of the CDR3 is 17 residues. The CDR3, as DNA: TGTGCCAGCAGTTCCCACACCGCGGGTCCCTCCACAGATACGCAGTATTTT. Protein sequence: CASSSHTAGPSTDTQYF.

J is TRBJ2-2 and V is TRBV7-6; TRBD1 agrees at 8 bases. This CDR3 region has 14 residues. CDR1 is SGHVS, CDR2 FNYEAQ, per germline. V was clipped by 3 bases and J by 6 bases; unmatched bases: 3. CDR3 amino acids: CASSFDRGSGELFF. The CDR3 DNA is TGTGCCAGCAGCTTCGACAGGGGTTCCGGGGAGCTGTTTTTT.

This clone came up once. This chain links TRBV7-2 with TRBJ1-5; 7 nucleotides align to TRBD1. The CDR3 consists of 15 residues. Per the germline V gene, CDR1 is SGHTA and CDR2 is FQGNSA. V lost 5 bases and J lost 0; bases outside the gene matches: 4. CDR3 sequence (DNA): TGTGCCAGCAGCCGACGGACAGGTAGCAATCAGCCCCAGCATTTT. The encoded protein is CASSRRTGSNQPQHF.

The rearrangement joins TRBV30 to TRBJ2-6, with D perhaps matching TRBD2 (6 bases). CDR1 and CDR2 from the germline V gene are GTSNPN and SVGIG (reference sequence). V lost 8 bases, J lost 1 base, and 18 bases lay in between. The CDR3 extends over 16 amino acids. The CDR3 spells CALDSLAVSGANVLTF. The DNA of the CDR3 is TGTGCCCTGGACTCACTAGCCGTATCTGGGGCCAACGTCCTGACTTTC. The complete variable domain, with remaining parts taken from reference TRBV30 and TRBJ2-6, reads SQTIHQWPATLVQPVGSPLSLECTVEGTSNPNLYWYRQAAGRGLQLLFYSVGIGQISSEVPQNLSASRPQDRQFILSSKKLLLSDSGFYLCALDSLAVSGANVLTFGAGSRLTVL.

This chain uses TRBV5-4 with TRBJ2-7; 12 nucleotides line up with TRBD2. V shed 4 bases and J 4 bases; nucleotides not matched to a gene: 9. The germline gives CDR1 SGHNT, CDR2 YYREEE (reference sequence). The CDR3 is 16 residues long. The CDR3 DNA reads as TGTGCCAGCAGCGGATTGACTAGCGGGAGAATTTACGAGCAGTACTTC. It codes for CASSGLTSGRIYEQYF.

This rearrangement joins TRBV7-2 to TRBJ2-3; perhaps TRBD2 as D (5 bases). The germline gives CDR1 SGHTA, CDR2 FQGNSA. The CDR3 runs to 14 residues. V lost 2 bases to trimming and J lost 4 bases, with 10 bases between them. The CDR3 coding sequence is TGTGCCAGCAGCTTATTTCCTAGCCCAGATACGCAGTATTTT. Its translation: CASSLFPSPDTQYF.

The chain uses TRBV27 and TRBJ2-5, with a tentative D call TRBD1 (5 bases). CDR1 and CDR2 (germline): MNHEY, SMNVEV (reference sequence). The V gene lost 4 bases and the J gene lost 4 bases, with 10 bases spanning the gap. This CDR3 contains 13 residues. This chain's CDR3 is CASSWGLRETQYF. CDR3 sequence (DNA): TGTGCCAGCAGTTGGGGCCTCCGAGAGACCCAGTACTTC.

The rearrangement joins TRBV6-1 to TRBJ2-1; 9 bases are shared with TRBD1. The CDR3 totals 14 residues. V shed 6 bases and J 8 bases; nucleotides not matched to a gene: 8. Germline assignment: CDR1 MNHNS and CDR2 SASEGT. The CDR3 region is CASSGTGTRDEQFF. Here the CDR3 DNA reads TGTGCCAGCAGCGGGACAGGGACCCGGGATGAGCAGTTCTTC.

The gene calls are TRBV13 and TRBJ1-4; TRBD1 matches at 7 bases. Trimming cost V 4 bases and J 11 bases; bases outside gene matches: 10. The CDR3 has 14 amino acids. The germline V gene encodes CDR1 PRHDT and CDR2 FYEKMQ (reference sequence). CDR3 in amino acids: CASSSPSDRDKLFF. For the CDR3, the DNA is TGTGCCAGCAGCTCCCCTTCCGACAGGGACAAACTGTTTTTT.

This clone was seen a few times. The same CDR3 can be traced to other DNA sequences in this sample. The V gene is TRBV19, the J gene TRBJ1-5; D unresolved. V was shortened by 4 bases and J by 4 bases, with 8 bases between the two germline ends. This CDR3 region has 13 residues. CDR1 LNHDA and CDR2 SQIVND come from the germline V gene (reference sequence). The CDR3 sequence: CASSNRENQPQHF. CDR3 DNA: TGTGCCAGTAGTAACCGGGAGAATCAGCCCCAGCATTTT.

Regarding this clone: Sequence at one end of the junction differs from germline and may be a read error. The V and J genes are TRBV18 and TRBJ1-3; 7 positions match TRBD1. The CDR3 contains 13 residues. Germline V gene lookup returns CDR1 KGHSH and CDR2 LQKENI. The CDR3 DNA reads TGTGCCAGCTCGGGGACAGAGGGGAACACCACATATTTT. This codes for CASSGTEGNTTYF.